The subject of this entry is one T cell receptor beta chain. Antigen: not known. The data originate from a study of tumor-infiltrating lymphocytes in primary liver carcinoma. In the study overall: The patient group consisted of men and women aged 30 to 69 years. Each sample had roughly 3.65 to 8 million productive TCRbeta reads regardless of tissue type. There were tumors of stage T1-T3 N0M0, each 4.2 to 10 cm across.

V was pared by 2 bases and J by 11 bases, with 15 bases between. CDR1 ENHRY and CDR2 SYGVKD come from the germline V gene. This CDR3 has 13 amino acids. Co-extracting RNA and DNA was done with 20-30 mg of unsorted bulk tissue as input. Points from the study as a whole: It was tumor-adjacent and tumor-blood pairs that overlapped less than tumor region pairs did.

Constant-region priming of approximately 0.55 ug total RNA yielded TCR beta cDNA. For TCR beta, libraries were produced by three nested multiplex PCR rounds using slightly modified ARM-PCR. The first two PCR rounds, around 10 cycles each, used TRBV1-TRBV30 forward primers and a C-beta reverse primer. TCRdb recomputed calls from the multiplex PCR reads with MiXCR, one row per CDR3 protein. The sample holds roughly 36,000 distinct CDR3 sequences; more than 70% are singletons and the top ten take 37%. The sample was tumor-adjacent normal liver tissue. This sequence was found in a man aged 35 to 55 with primary liver carcinoma and hepatitis B virus infection. This sequence joins TRBV10-3 and TRBJ1-1, with unresolved D. The CDR3 here is CAISEGRLNGAFF. The DNA of the CDR3 is TGTGCCATCAGTGAGGGACGGCTGAACGGTGCTTTCTTT.